This TCR beta chain comes out of a study of cytomegalovirus exposure and HLA in healthy donors. Whole-study results and caveats: With DRB1 most and HLA-C fewest, TCR association rates differed between HLA loci in a later analysis. Cytomegalovirus-associated TCR beta chains were listed, numbering 150 to 200.

Trimming cost V 7 bases and J 6 bases; bases outside gene matches: 14. Germline V gives CDR1 MNHNY, CDR2 SVGAGI (reference sequence). The length of the CDR3 is 16 residues. Vbeta (60) and Jbeta (13) primers were used in the PCR. The assay was immunoSEQ multiplex PCR, and TCRdb's table has in-frame clones only and misses some. The sample records 150,000 to 200,000 clones, about four fifths being singletons. Regarding this clone: Its cognate antigen is unknown.

The specimen was PBMCs. V gene TRBV6-6 combines with J gene TRBJ2-7, with TRBD1 identical over 11 bases. The origin of this receptor is a man younger than 35 in good health and CMV-seronegative. CDR3 DNA: TGTGCCAGCATAAACTCGGGACAGGGGGGTACGGGCGAGCAGTACTTC. Protein sequence: CASINSGQGGTGEQYF.